The 18 T cell receptor beta chains below were found in one sample sequenced in a study of CD8 T cells in ankylosing spondylitis. TCRdb re-called the 5' RACE reads through MiXCR, storing one row per CDR3 protein. The profile shows about 240,000 distinct CDR3 sequences, about 11% of them singletons. The sample consisted of blood, either unsorted or a sorted T cell fraction (not recorded which). Receptors were obtained from a male donor with ankylosing spondylitis or in good health (not recorded which).

The J gene is TRBJ2-4, the V gene TRBV6-1, with 9 bases fitting TRBD1. The V and J ends lost 5 bases and 6 bases, in that order; junction bases with no gene match: 5. The CDR3 is 14 residues long. CDR1 MNHNS and CDR2 SASEGT come from the germline V gene. CDR3: CASSPQGAGNIQYF. The CDR3 DNA is TGTGCCAGCAGTCCACAGGGGGCTGGAAACATTCAGTACTTC.

This clonotype has ten or more counts. The V and J genes are TRBV5-1 and TRBJ1-2; no clear D gene. The CDR3 is 14 amino acids. Germline-derived CDR1 and CDR2 are SGHRS and YFSETQ. The ends were cut back, 4 bases at V and 5 bases at J, with 15 bases in the middle. Here the CDR3 DNA reads TGCGCCAGCAGCCTGGCCGTTGGCCTATATGGCTACACCTTC. Encoded protein: CASSLAVGLYGYTF. The full variable domain, completed using reference TRBV5-1 and TRBJ1-2, is KAGVTQTPRYLIKTRGQQVTLSCSPISGHRSVSWYQQTPGQGLQFLFEYFSETQRNKGNFPGRFSGRQFSNSRSEMNVSTLELGDSALYLCASSLAVGLYGYTFGSGTRLTVV.

The chain joins TRBV7-9 to TRBJ1-2, with a possible D match to TRBD1 (5 bases). From germline, CDR1 is SEHNR and CDR2 FQNEAQ (reference sequence). V was shortened by 5 bases and J by 12 bases, with 19 bases between the two germline ends. The CDR3 is made up of 13 amino acids. The CDR3 DNA reads as TGTGCCAGCAGCATCGGGGGAAGGATGGTCGACACCTTC. This gives the protein CASSIGGRMVDTF.

This clonotype was picked up a small number of times. The V and J genes are TRBV2 and TRBJ2-7; D might be TRBD1 or TRBD2, each matching 5 bases. The CDR3 is made up of 13 amino acids. Trimming removed 3 bases from V and 3 bases from J, with 9 bases in between. CDR1 and CDR2 from the germline V gene are SNHLY and FYNNEI. CDR3 in DNA: TGTGCCAGCAGTGACGGGGCATACTACGAGCAGTACTTC. This codes for CASSDGAYYEQYF.

The sample holds many counts of this clonotype. V usage is TRBV12-3 or TRBV12-4 and J usage is TRBJ2-1; 7 positions match TRBD2. This CDR3 contains 14 residues. Germline trimming cut 3 bases from V and 8 bases from J; bases unmatched to any gene: 7. CDR3 sequence (DNA): TGTGCCAGCAGTTTTGGCGGGGGTAGCTATGAGCAGTTCTTC. Protein product: CASSFGGGSYEQFF.

This clonotype was seen repeatedly, ten times or more. V usage is TRBV15 and J usage is TRBJ2-1; TRBD2 aligns across 7 bases. The CDR3 extends over 16 amino acids. The junction had 10 bases not matched to a gene; V was cut back by 4 bases and J by 4 bases. Germline V gene lookup returns CDR1 LNHNV and CDR2 YYDKDF (reference sequence). The CDR3: CATSNRAGRAYNEQFF. For the CDR3, the DNA is TGTGCCACCAGCAATCGGGCGGGGAGGGCTTACAATGAGCAGTTCTTC.

This clonotype came up a few times. The V gene is TRBV6-1, the J gene TRBJ1-1, with a weak D call TRBD1 (5 bases). CDR3 length equals 14 residues. In germline, CDR1 is MNHNS, CDR2 SASEGT. Between the trimmed V and J ends, which lost 1 base and 6 bases, there was a span of 12 bases. CDR3 protein: CASSEGGGTAEAFF. In nucleotides, the CDR3 is TGTGCCAGCAGTGAAGGAGGCGGGACGGCTGAAGCTTTCTTT.

This clonotype has a handful of counts. The chain carries TRBV2 and TRBJ2-3, with 8 positions matching TRBD2. Germline V CDR1 and CDR2: SNHLY, FYNNEI. The J segment lost 4 bases and the V segment lost 8 bases, leaving 8 bases of the junction unmatched. The CDR3 covers 14 residues. The CDR3 spells CASRAGGIPDTQYF. CDR3 coding DNA: TGTGCCAGCCGTGCGGGAGGTATACCAGATACGCAGTATTTT.

This clonotype occurred a few times. The rearrangement joins TRBV6-1 to TRBJ2-2; no definite D call. This CDR3 is 13 amino acids long. CDR1 and CDR2 (germline): MNHNS, SASEGT. V was cut by 4 bases and J by 7 bases, with 10 bases left in between. The CDR3, as DNA: TGTGCCAGCAGTGTCTGGGCGGACGGGGAGCTGTTTTTT. It translates to CASSVWADGELFF.

This clonotype has only a few counts. The chain is built from TRBV7-2 and TRBJ2-1, with D maybe TRBD2 (6 bases). The germline CDR1 and CDR2 sequences are SGHTA and FQGNSA. The CDR3 is 16 residues long. V shed 0 bases and J shed 0 bases, with 9 bases lying between them. This CDR3 is CASSLAGTYSYNEQFF. CDR3 nucleotides: TGTGCCAGCAGCTTAGCAGGGACTTACTCCTACAATGAGCAGTTCTTC.

In regard to this clonotype: This may come from a read error, since a much larger clone is one base off. The chain recombines TRBV9 with TRBJ2-3; a weak D match, TRBD2 (7 bases). Per germline, CDR1 SGDLS and CDR2 YYNGEE. Trimming removed 0 bases from V and 2 bases from J, with 10 bases in between. This CDR3 has 15 amino acids. CDR3 in DNA: TGTGCCAGCAGCGTAGCGGGGGGCTCCACAGATACGCAGTATTTT. This translates into CASSVAGGSTDTQYF.

This clonotype was observed many times. The V call is TRBV10-3, the J call TRBJ2-7; no reliable D call. CDR1 is ENHRY, CDR2 SYGVKD, per germline. V was trimmed by 2 bases and J by 3 bases, leaving 5 bases between them. The CDR3 covers 12 residues. CDR3 residues: CAISEGIYEQYF. CDR3 in DNA: TGTGCCATCAGTGAGGGGATCTACGAGCAGTACTTC.

This clonotype showed up many times. The chain is built from TRBV20-1 and TRBJ2-3; D possibly corresponds to TRBD1 (8 bases). From germline, CDR1 is DFQATT and CDR2 SNEGSKA (reference sequence). Trimming stripped 6 bases from V and 1 base from J, with 23 bases between. The CDR3 length is 17 residues. The CDR3 reads CSAPGTTGGGRTDTQYF. CDR3 coding DNA: TGCAGTGCGCCGGGGACTACAGGGGGTGGTCGCACAGATACGCAGTATTTT.

Of note for this clonotype: A much larger clone lies one base from this, so it may be a read error. CDR3 nucleotides: TGTGCCAGCAGTGGGACAGGGTATGACTACACCTTC. This translates into CASSGTGYDYTF. The chain combines TRBV25-1 with TRBJ1-2; TRBD1 matches 8 bases. Germline lookup yields CDR1 MGHDK and CDR2 SYGVNS. This CDR3 is 12 amino acids long.

This clonotype was detected only a few times. Sequence at one end of the junction differs from germline and may be a read error. This sequence joins TRBV7-2 and TRBJ1-2; 9 positions match TRBD1. Germline CDR1 SGHTA, CDR2 FQGNSA. This CDR3 has 15 amino acids. CDR3 loop: CASSWTGEVNNGYTF. The CDR3 region has the DNA TGTGCCAGCAGTTGGACAGGGGAGGTTAACAATGGCTACACCTTC.

V and J are TRBV29-1 and TRBJ1-1; a possible D gene is TRBD1 (5 bases). Germline V lookup: CDR1 SQVTM, CDR2 ANQGSEA. The CDR3 is 11 amino acids. V was cut by 7 bases and J by 6 bases, with 12 bases left in between. CDR3 bases: TGCAGCGCCCAGGGTTTTCCTGAAGCTTTCTTT. Protein sequence: CSAQGFPEAFF.

This chain uses TRBV9 with TRBJ2-7, with D possibly being TRBD1 (6 bases). The germline CDR1 and CDR2 sequences are SGDLS and YYNGEE. V was clipped by 3 bases and J by 4 bases, with 14 bases between them. The length of the CDR3 is 14 residues. The CDR3 bases are TGTGCCAGCAGCGCCAGGGGCGGAATATACGAGCAGTACTTC. It is translated as CASSARGGIYEQYF. Full variable domain (rest looked up from reference TRBV9 and TRBJ2-7): DSGVTQTPKHLITATGQRVTLRCSPRSGDLSVYWYQQSLDQGLQFLIQYYNGEERAKGNILERFSAQQFPDLHSELNLSSLELGDSALYFCASSARGGIYEQYFGPGTRLTVT.

This clonotype was detected many times. V and J are TRBV29-1 and TRBJ1-1, with a tentative D call TRBD1 (5 bases). CDR1 and CDR2 from the germline V gene are SQVTM and ANQGSEA. The CDR3 spans 14 residues. V shed 8 bases and J shed 1 base, with 17 bases lying between them. The CDR3 DNA reads TGCAGCTTACGAGAACCTGGGGCGAACACTGAAGCTTTCTTT. This codes for CSLREPGANTEAFF.